The following is a TCR beta chain sequence with its context. The authors' processing: Reference gene primer amplification in the assay estimated nucleated cell counts. TCRdb's copy holds only in-frame clones and misses some; the assay was immunoSEQ multiplex PCR. Clone size and the V and J calls come from that table; the DNA yielded D and trimming. The sample gives roughly 300,000 clones, around nine tenths of which show up once; less than 2% is in the top ten. The data were obtained in a study of blood T cell repertoires in COVID-19. About the study: PBMCs, B-cell-depleted T cells, or T cells provided the cDNA or gDNA that made up the material.

CDR1 is LGHNT, CDR2 FRNRAP, per germline. CDR3 size: 14 residues. V shed 7 bases and J shed 4 bases, with 14 bases lying between them. A Seattle source enrolled patients during active infection and followed them longitudinally. The V and J genes are TRBV12-5 and TRBJ1-5; tentative D call: TRBD1 (6 bases). This clonotype originated in a woman in her thirties with COVID-19, enrolled during active disease. The sequencing sample was made of peripheral blood. Written as DNA, the CDR3 is TGTGCTAGTGTTGCGACAGGAAGTAATCAGCCCCAGCATTTT. Translating gives CASVATGSNQPQHF.